This T cell receptor beta chain is drawn from a study of cytomegalovirus exposure and HLA in healthy donors. Note on this clone: Its antigen remains unidentified.

Trimming pared 5 bases from V and 5 bases from J, leaving 12 bases between. The CDR3 spans 13 residues. The germline gives CDR1 MNHEY, CDR2 SMNVEV (reference sequence). The CMV serostatus of this donor went unrecorded. Primers: 60 Vbeta forward and 13 Jbeta reverse. The table came from immunoSEQ multiplex PCR; TCRdb's copy has only in-frame clones and leaves some out. The sample lists about 130,000 clones, roughly 70% seen once, with 1.5% to 2% in the top ten. Study outcomes and limitations: Most CMV-associated TCR beta chains appeared HLA-restricted in a later analysis. Later analysis identified 17,000 or so TCR beta sequences associated with HLA alleles, using a false discovery rate threshold of 0.05. The study designated roughly 150 TCR beta chains cytomegalovirus-associated.

The rearrangement links TRBV27 to TRBJ2-5; no reliable D call. The clonotype originates from a human donor in good health. Sample: PBMCs. The CDR3 DNA is TGTGCCAGCAGTCCTCGGGTGACGGAGACCCAGTACTTC. As protein: CASSPRVTETQYF.